These T cell receptor beta chains were read from a single sample in a study of patients and donors after allogeneic stem cell transplantation. TCRdb recomputed calls from the RT-PCR reads with MiXCR, one row per CDR3 protein. This sample has about 960,000 distinct CDR3 sequences, with roughly 18% found just once. Sequencing was done on a sample of blood, either unsorted or a sorted T cell fraction (not recorded which). All receptors derive from a human donor who was either an allogeneic HSCT recipient or a stem cell or donor lymphocyte infusion donor (not recorded which). It is not recorded whose cells these are; they may come from a transplant donor. The CDR3 runs from the conserved cysteine through the conserved F or W. Clone size is stated in some rows and not others, as once, few, many or a class when expanded.

clone size | J gene | V gene | CDR3 protein
. | TRBJ2-1 | TRBV29-1 | CSVEMLEREFRNEQFF
few | TRBJ1-2 | TRBV29-1 | CSVDRGLKPTNYGYTF
. | TRBJ1-5 | TRBV7-9 | CASSWGQGINQPQHF
. | TRBJ2-3 | TRBV29-1 | CSVEGPTDTQYF
many | TRBJ2-3 | TRBV12-3/TRBV12-4 | CASSATRGLTDTQYF
few | TRBJ2-7 | TRBV20-1 | CSARVERIGPYEQYF
few | TRBJ2-1 | TRBV29-1 | CSVDARLGLGHEQFF
few | TRBJ1-2 | TRBV20-1 | CSARATGGHGYTF
. | TRBJ2-4 | TRBV30 | CAWSHGSDPDIQYF
few | TRBJ2-7 | TRBV6-1 | CASTDITTKGAYEQYF
. | TRBJ2-3 | TRBV9 | CASSLRTGATTDTQYF
. | TRBJ2-7 | TRBV20-1 | CSARDRPADEQYF
few | TRBJ1-1 | TRBV12-3/TRBV12-4 | CASSERILNTEAFF
. | TRBJ2-2 | TRBV20-1 | CSAQQSPLGTGELFF
many | TRBJ2-3 | TRBV6-2/TRBV6-3 | CASKRTDTQYF
. | TRBJ2-1 | TRBV20-1 | CSARQAEAPSEQFF
many | TRBJ2-1 | TRBV5-1 | CASSGQGSGGPYNEQFF
once | TRBJ2-3 | TRBV5-6 | CASSLAAASGSTDTQYF
many | TRBJ2-2 | TRBV24-1 | CATSDLVGRTSGRYDTGELFF
. | TRBJ1-4 | TRBV29-1 | CSINQGSNEKLFF
. | TRBJ2-2 | TRBV7-2 | CASSPGVATGELFF
. | TRBJ2-3 | TRBV4-2 | CASSQTRLAGDTQYF
. | TRBJ2-7 | TRBV20-1 | CSAREAGAPSYEQYF
few | TRBJ2-1 | TRBV4-2 | CASRAGGASSYNEQFF
. | TRBJ2-1 | TRBV7-2 | CASSLTGTSGNEQFF
. | TRBJ2-7 | TRBV19 | CASSIVRGEQYF
. | TRBJ1-1 | TRBV6-5 | CASSYLGGFTEAFF
. | TRBJ2-6 | TRBV28 | CASSATASSGANVLTF
. | TRBJ1-4 | TRBV10-3 | CAISTREGEKLFF
. | TRBJ1-2 | TRBV11-2 | CASSSLREGSYGYTF
. | TRBJ2-7 | TRBV12-3/TRBV12-4 | CASSLAGQSAFSYEQYF
. | TRBJ2-2 | TRBV12-3/TRBV12-4 | CASSRGGTSGTGELFF
few | TRBJ2-5 | TRBV14 | CASSRSAGGFQYF
. | TRBJ1-2 | TRBV25-1 | CASSEWGGQGNYGYTF
. | TRBJ1-1 | TRBV3-1 | CASSQDWQTDTGGTEAFF
few | TRBJ2-2 | TRBV19 | CASNTWGETGELFF
few | TRBJ1-4 | TRBV20-1 | CSARDPAPGATNEKLFF
few | TRBJ1-1 | TRBV12-3/TRBV12-4 | CASSSRQDEAFF
. | TRBJ2-1 | TRBV4-3 | CASSQDFGGQGHVEQFF
. | TRBJ1-1 | TRBV5-5 | CASSLRWQMNTEAFF
few | TRBJ2-5 | TRBV4-1 | CASSRGTIQETQYF
. | TRBJ2-1 | TRBV24-1 | CATSDRLSSYNEQFF
. | TRBJ2-7 | TRBV20-1 | CSAYVPREQYF
. | TRBJ2-3 | TRBV20-1 | CSASPPLTDTQYF
. | TRBJ1-2 | TRBV7-2 | CASSFGQGPFGYTF
. | TRBJ1-6 | TRBV30 | CAWSVLGETPLHF
. | TRBJ2-1 | TRBV11-3 | CASSPLGRKLYNEQFF
. | TRBJ2-3 | TRBV7-2 | CASSLRPGSGWLGTQYF
few | TRBJ1-1 | TRBV20-1 | CSARPSFRGKYTEAFF
. | TRBJ2-7 | TRBV20-1 | CSARVGQGTYEQYF
. | TRBJ1-1 | TRBV12-3/TRBV12-4 | CASRGRGKGTEAFF
. | TRBJ2-1 | TRBV19 | CASSPSGGSSYNEQFF
many | TRBJ2-6 | TRBV12-3/TRBV12-4 | CASNEAGVGANVLTF
few | TRBJ2-1 | TRBV7-9 | CASSIPTGTGRNNEQFF
few | TRBJ2-1 | TRBV30 | CAWGDRAYNEQFF
. | TRBJ1-1 | TRBV5-1 | CASSLATRLTEAFF
. | TRBJ2-3 | TRBV5-8 | CASSSRLAGVSTDTQYF